This T cell receptor beta chain was sequenced during a study of CD8+ T cells in alopecia areata. The study's findings and limits: It was lesional scalp, especially alopecia totalis/universalis, that showed higher clonality than normal scalp. TCR sharing was clearer in mice than between patients, perhaps partly owing to patient HLA diversity.

A few counts support this clone. Its cognate antigen is unknown. V lost 6 bases, J lost 3 bases, and 10 bases stayed unmatched. Germline V lookup: CDR1 MNHEY, CDR2 SVGAGI. This CDR3 comprises 15 residues. Alopecia areata patients had lesional scalp punch biopsies and peripheral blood taken from them. Extracted RNA was reverse transcribed, and the resulting cDNA served as sequencing template. Sequenced by immunoSEQ multiplex PCR; TCRdb stores in-frame clones only, minus some. Of about 100,000 clones listed, 55% to 70% are singletons. This TCR derives from a human donor with alopecia areata. Sample: NKG2D-low CD8+ T cells sorted from blood. The chain has TRBV6-5 and TRBJ1-1; 7 nucleotides match TRBD1. This CDR3 is CASSTEQGRYTEAFF. CDR3 nucleotide sequence: TGTGCCAGCAGCACCGAACAGGGGAGATACACTGAAGCTTTCTTT.